A few counts support the clone carrying this T cell receptor beta chain. 13 Jbeta primers and 60 Vbeta primers were used for the PCR. TCRdb keeps only in-frame clones here, not all; method: immunoSEQ multiplex PCR. The profile shows 120,000 to 150,000 clones, around 79% of them singletons. These data originate in a study of cytomegalovirus exposure and HLA in healthy donors. Source material: PBMCs. The clonotype was recovered from a man aged 40-49 years in good health and CMV-seropositive.

The chain's CDR3 is CASSQEYGTSGSYEQYF. CDR3 coding DNA: TGCGCCAGCAGCCAAGAGTACGGGACTAGCGGCTCCTACGAGCAGTACTTC. V is TRBV4-3 and J is TRBJ2-7; 11 bases agree with TRBD2. V lost 0 bases and J lost 0; bases outside the gene matches: 4. The V gene's germline CDR1 is LGHNA and CDR2 YSLEER. The CDR3 extends over 17 amino acids.